The clone carrying this T cell receptor (beta chain) was seen ten or more times. Its specificity is unknown. The sample originates from a study of tumor and adjacent non-tumor tissue in lung cancer. Study summary: Samples averaged approximately 4.2 million productive TCRbeta reads each. Overall study results and limits: Compared with tumor, normal lung showed significantly lower TCR diversity. Top 100 clones took a larger repertoire share in normal lung.

V was pared by 2 bases and J by 2 bases, with 11 bases between. There are 15 residues in the CDR3. Germline V gene lookup returns CDR1 MGHRA and CDR2 YSYEKL. TCRbeta libraries were built with three rounds of nested PCR, modified from ARM-PCR. Using its own MiXCR run on the multiplex PCR reads, TCRdb lists one record per CDR3 protein. The sample gives 40,000 to 50,000 distinct CDR3 sequences, about two thirds of which show up once; roughly 31% is in the top ten. No cell sorting was done before RNA was extracted from the tissue. Distant lung tissue was collected more than 3 cm away from the tumor edge. Sequenced: distant non-tumor lung tissue. This TCR was recovered from a woman in her sixties or seventies with non-small cell lung cancer. The chain links TRBV4-1 to TRBJ2-3, with D unclear. CDR3 residues: CASSQQMGFTDTQYF. The CDR3 DNA sequence: TGCGCCAGCAGCCAACAGATGGGATTCACAGATACGCAGTATTTT.